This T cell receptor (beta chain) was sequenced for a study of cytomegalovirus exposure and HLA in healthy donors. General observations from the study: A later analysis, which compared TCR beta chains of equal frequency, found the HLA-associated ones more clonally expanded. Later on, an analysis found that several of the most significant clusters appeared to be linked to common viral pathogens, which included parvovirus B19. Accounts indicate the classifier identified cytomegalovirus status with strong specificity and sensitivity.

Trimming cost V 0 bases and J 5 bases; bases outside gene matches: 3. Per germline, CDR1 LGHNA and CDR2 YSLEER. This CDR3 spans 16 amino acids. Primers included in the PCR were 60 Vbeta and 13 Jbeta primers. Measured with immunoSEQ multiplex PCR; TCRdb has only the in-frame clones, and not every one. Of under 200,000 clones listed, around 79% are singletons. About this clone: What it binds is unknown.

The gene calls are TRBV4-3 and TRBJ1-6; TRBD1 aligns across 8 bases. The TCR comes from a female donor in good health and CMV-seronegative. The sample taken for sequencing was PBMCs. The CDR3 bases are TGCGCCAGCAGCCAAGAGGCAGGGGGCGATAATTCACCCCTCCACTTT. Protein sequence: CASSQEAGGDNSPLHF.